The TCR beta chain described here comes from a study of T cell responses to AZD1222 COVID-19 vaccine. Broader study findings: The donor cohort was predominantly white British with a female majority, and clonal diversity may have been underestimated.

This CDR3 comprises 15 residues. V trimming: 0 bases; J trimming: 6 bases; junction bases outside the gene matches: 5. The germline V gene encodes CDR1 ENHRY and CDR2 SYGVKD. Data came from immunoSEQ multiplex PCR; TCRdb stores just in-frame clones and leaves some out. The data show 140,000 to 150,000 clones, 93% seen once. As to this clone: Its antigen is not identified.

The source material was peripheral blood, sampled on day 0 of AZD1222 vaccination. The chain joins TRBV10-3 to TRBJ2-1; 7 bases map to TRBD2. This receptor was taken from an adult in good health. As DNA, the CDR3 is TGTGCCATCAGTGAGTCGTCTAGCGGTGGCAATGAGCAGTTCTTC. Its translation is CAISESSSGGNEQFF.